This TCR beta chain was sequenced during a study of shared clonotypes between healthy human individuals. Study-wide findings and caveats: Non-shared clonotypes displayed generation probabilities falling below those of clonotypes present in all four donors. Clonotype sharing levels among donors were expected to vary with sequencing depth.

Naive CD4+ cells were CD45RA-selected; the remaining cells were memory. Data came from immunoSEQ multiplex PCR; TCRdb stores just in-frame clones and leaves some out. The sample has some 2.3 million clones, over 85% seen once; the top ten hold 0.35% to 0.45%. Of note for this clone: Antigen: not known.

This TCR was recovered from a man in his late teens or twenties in good health. Some clones in this sample may be carry-over from other donors' samples. Specimen: naive CD4+ T cells from PBMCs. Described subset: CD45RA+ positively selected.

This CDR3 is CASSSGQGWTEAFF. The CDR3 DNA sequence: TGTGCCAGCAGCTCCGGACAGGGTTGGACTGAAGCTTTCTTT. This chain links TRBV11-2 with TRBJ1-1; 8 nucleotides agree with TRBD1. Looked up from germline, CDR1 is SGHAT and CDR2 is FQNNGV. J gave up 5 bases and V 4 bases, and 6 bases lay outside the gene matches. There are 14 residues in the CDR3.